The T cell receptor (beta chain) under discussion was sequenced for a study of blood T cells in healthy people across ages. This CDR3 has 14 residues. In germline, CDR1 is SGHRS, CDR2 YFSETQ. With 0 bases removed from V and 9 bases from J, the gap between germline ends came to 13 bases. The second PCR ran about 7 to 12 cycles with a sample-barcoded 5' primer and J-beta primers. TCRdb independently ran MiXCR on the 5' RACE reads; one entry per CDR3 protein. The top ten clones hold around 20% of a sample with about 570,000 distinct CDR3 sequences, roughly a quarter of them seen once. In this sample, this clonotype turned up a few times.

This receptor was obtained from a woman in her sixties or seventies in good health. The specimen sequenced was blood. The chain recombines TRBV5-1 with TRBJ2-1; D is unclear. CDR3 region: CASSLDVLLREQFF. CDR3 in DNA: TGCGCCAGCAGCTTGGACGTCTTGCTTCGTGAGCAGTTCTTC.